This entry lists 31 T cell receptor beta chains sequenced from one sample in a study of T-cell reconstitution after alpha-beta-depleted transplantation in children (dated by TCRdb to 2016 to 2017). This specimen's treatment or condition label, per the study, means: allogeneic hematopoietic cell transplantation with graft depleted of TCRalphabeta T cells and CD19 B cells. Library preparation employed PCR. Instrument used: Illumina HiSeq 2500. TCR library preparation used molecular barcoding, with unique molecular identifiers applied to normalize quantification of the TCRbeta repertoire. TCRdb trimmed public reads at Q25 via fastp, called clones via MiXCR and kept in-frame beta chains. Each CDR3 protein appears once, grouped with its most common genes and DNA. Counted in this sample were about 900,000 distinct CDR3 sequences; around 30% of them appeared once. Together, the top ten hold about 28% of the sample.

Sequencing used PBMCs, mostly from graft donor cells, obtained 360 days after TCRalphabeta/CD19-depleted stem cell transplant. The source is a boy under two years old who had a stem cell transplant for SCID, so the T cells may come from the graft donor.

This clonotype came up a few times. The V call is TRBV4-1, the J call TRBJ2-3; D is perhaps TRBD1 or TRBD2 (6 bases each). Trimming pared 1 base from V and 7 bases from J, leaving 12 bases between. Germline loops: CDR1 MGHRA, CDR2 YSYEKL. This CDR3 region has 14 residues. In DNA, the CDR3 is TGCGCCAGCAGCCAAGTCGGGGGCATAAATACGCAGTATTTT. It yields the protein CASSQVGGINTQYF.

This clonotype was detected only a few times. The CDR3 loop reads CASSPKRQGAIPETQYF. CDR3 nucleotide sequence: TGTGCCAGCAGCCCCAAGAGACAGGGGGCAATTCCGGAGACCCAGTACTTC. The gene calls are TRBV9 and TRBJ2-5, with 10 bases identical to TRBD1. J gave up 5 bases and V 4 bases, and 14 bases lay outside the gene matches. The CDR3 runs 17 residues. Germline CDR1 reads SGDLS; CDR2 reads YYNGEE.

The chain has TRBV4-1 and TRBJ2-7; maybe TRBD1 (5 bases). V lost 2 bases to trimming and J lost 0 bases, with 14 bases between them. Germline-derived CDR1 and CDR2 are MGHRA and YSYEKL. The CDR3 covers 16 residues. Here the CDR3 DNA reads TGCGCCAGCAGCCAATCCCAGGGCGCTAGCTCCTACGAGCAGTACTTC. It yields the protein CASSQSQGASSYEQYF.

The table lists this clonotype with a few counts. The chain uses TRBV29-1 and TRBJ2-7, with a tentative D call TRBD1 (6 bases). The CDR3 loop spans 13 amino acids. Trimming took 5 bases from V and 2 from J, leaving 13 bases between them. Per germline, CDR1 SQVTM and CDR2 ANQGSEA. The DNA for the CDR3 is TGCAGCGTTCGGGACAACAAGCCCTACGAGCAGTACTTC. Its protein is CSVRDNKPYEQYF.

This clonotype has more than one count but fewer than ten. The CDR3 DNA reads as TGCAGTGCTAGAAGGTCACCTATGGGTGGCTACACCTTC. This codes for CSARRSPMGGYTF. This chain uses TRBV20-1 with TRBJ1-2; no clear D gene. CDR3 length: 13 amino acids. Per the germline V gene, CDR1 is DFQATT and CDR2 is SNEGSKA (reference sequence). V was clipped by 2 bases and J by 7 bases, with 14 bases between them.

The rearrangement joins TRBV5-1 to TRBJ2-4; the D gene is possibly TRBD1 (5 bases). The CDR3 extends over 13 amino acids. Germline V CDR1 and CDR2: SGHRS, YFSETQ. Trimming pared 0 bases from V and 8 bases from J, leaving 9 bases between. This chain's CDR3 is CASSLAQGDIQYF. In DNA, the CDR3 is TGCGCCAGCAGCTTGGCGCAGGGTGACATTCAGTACTTC.

This clonotype was seen only a few times. The genes are TRBV9 and TRBJ2-1; D gene uncertain. The length of the CDR3 is 12 residues. The germline V gene encodes CDR1 SGDLS and CDR2 YYNGEE. V was clipped by 1 base and J by 6 bases, with 5 bases between them. The CDR3 loop reads CASSVTLNEQFF. The DNA for the CDR3 is TGTGCCAGCAGCGTAACCCTCAATGAGCAGTTCTTC.

This clonotype was found once. The chain links TRBV6-2 or TRBV6-3 to TRBJ2-1; 10 positions match TRBD2. The CDR3 is 14 residues long. Trimming cost V 8 bases and J 9 bases; bases outside gene matches: 10. The germline V gene has CDR1 MNHEY and CDR2 SVGEGT. This chain's CDR3 is CASGLAVFGLEQFF. In DNA form, the CDR3 reads TGTGCCAGCGGACTAGCGGTATTCGGACTTGAGCAGTTCTTC.

The gene calls are TRBV6-5 and TRBJ2-3, with D perhaps TRBD1 (6 bases). Germline V gene data show CDR1 as MNHEY and CDR2 as SVGAGI. With 0 bases removed from V and 2 bases from J, the gap between germline ends came to 12 bases. The CDR3 is made up of 16 amino acids. CDR3 DNA sequence: TGTGCCAGCAGTTACTCAGGGGGAACGTTCACAGATACGCAGTATTTT. Amino acid sequence: CASSYSGGTFTDTQYF.

This clonotype was recorded at least ten times. The chain combines TRBV6-5 with TRBJ2-1; D unresolved. The CDR3 is 13 amino acids. CDR1 and CDR2 (germline): MNHEY, SVGAGI. V lost 8 bases, J lost 0 bases, and 8 bases lay in between. CDR3 residues: CASLGLSYNEQFF. CDR3 nucleotides: TGTGCCAGCCTAGGGCTCTCCTACAATGAGCAGTTCTTC.

Only a few counts were recorded for this clonotype. V is TRBV10-3 and J is TRBJ2-2; 12 nucleotides agree with TRBD2. V gave up 4 bases and J gave up 1 base; unmatched junction bases: 4. Germline-derived CDR1 and CDR2 are ENHRY and SYGVKD. CDR3 size: 17 residues. In nucleotides, the CDR3 is TGTGCCATCAGTGGGACTAGCGGGGTTCGGAACACCGGGGAGCTGTTTTTT. This encodes CAISGTSGVRNTGELFF.

The CDR3 sequence is CSARAGTDLSYEQYF. The CDR3 nucleotides are TGCAGTGCTAGAGCCGGGACAGATTTGTCCTACGAGCAGTACTTC. The J gene is TRBJ2-7, the V gene TRBV20-1; 7 nucleotides agree with TRBD1. The CDR3 extends over 15 amino acids. Germline trimming cut 1 base from V and 1 base from J; bases unmatched to any gene: 7. The germline V gene has CDR1 DFQATT and CDR2 SNEGSKA (reference sequence).

This clonotype has at least ten counts. The chain employs TRBV12-3 or TRBV12-4 and TRBJ2-5; no reliable D call. The CDR3 contains 13 residues. V gave up 6 bases and J gave up 4 bases, with 12 bases separating them. The CDR3 is CASSLERRETQYF. The CDR3 DNA sequence: TGTGCCAGCAGCTTGGAAAGACGAGAGACCCAGTACTTC.

The chain couples TRBV20-1 to TRBJ2-3; D might be TRBD1 (6 bases). The CDR3 has 16 residues. Per the germline V gene, CDR1 is DFQATT and CDR2 is SNEGSKA (reference sequence). Between the trimmed V and J ends, which lost 2 bases and 0 bases, there was a span of 15 bases. The CDR3 DNA follows: TGCAGTGCTAGAAAAACAGGGTTGGGGAGCACAGATACGCAGTATTTT. Its protein product is CSARKTGLGSTDTQYF.

The gene calls are TRBV7-7 and TRBJ2-7; D is possibly TRBD1 (7 bases). Germline V lookup: CDR1 SSHAT, CDR2 FNYEAQ (reference sequence). The CDR3 covers 14 residues. The V gene lost 5 bases and the J gene lost 6 bases, with 17 bases spanning the gap. The CDR3 loop is CASSPTTGTGEQYF. The DNA for the CDR3 is TGTGCCAGCAGCCCGACGACAGGGACTGGCGAGCAGTACTTC.

This clonotype came up many times. The genes are TRBV12-3 or TRBV12-4 and TRBJ2-1, with unresolved D. The CDR3 covers 14 residues. V was shortened by 5 bases and J by 7 bases, with 15 bases between the two germline ends. CDR3: CASSDRWVENEQFF. The CDR3 coding sequence is TGTGCCAGCAGTGACCGATGGGTAGAGAATGAGCAGTTCTTC.

CDR3 region: CSVIAGLSSYNEQFF. CDR3 nucleotides: TGCAGCGTCATAGCGGGGCTGTCCTCCTACAATGAGCAGTTCTTC. J is TRBJ2-1 and V is TRBV29-1; 8 bases align to TRBD2. Germline loops: CDR1 SQVTM, CDR2 ANQGSEA. The CDR3 loop spans 15 amino acids. Trimming removed 6 bases from V and 0 bases from J; junction bases left unmatched: 7.

This clonotype was counted a few times. The chain joins TRBV20-1 to TRBJ1-2, with 7 bases identical to TRBD1. V lost 3 bases to trimming and J lost 0 bases; unmatched junction nucleotides: 7. CDR1 is DFQATT and CDR2 is SNEGSKA in the germline V gene (reference sequence). The CDR3 is 15 amino acids. The CDR3 protein is CSARGGTEANYGYTF. DNA for the CDR3: TGCAGTGCTAGGGGAGGGACAGAAGCTAACTATGGCTACACCTTC.

This clonotype came up a few times. The J gene is TRBJ2-1, the V gene TRBV5-1; 8 nucleotides line up with TRBD2. CDR1 and CDR2 from the germline V gene are SGHRS and YFSETQ. This CDR3 has 15 residues. Trimming removed 1 base from V and 5 bases from J; junction bases left unmatched: 5. The CDR3 protein is CASSLFSGANNEQFF. CDR3 sequence (DNA): TGCGCCAGCAGCTTGTTTAGCGGGGCTAACAATGAGCAGTTCTTC.

J is TRBJ2-7 and V is TRBV7-2; maybe TRBD1 (6 bases). Germline CDR1 reads SGHTA; CDR2 reads FQGNSA. V was shortened by 5 bases and J by 3 bases, with 17 bases between the two germline ends. The CDR3 consists of 15 residues. The CDR3 is CASSQTGSKYYEQYF. In DNA form, the CDR3 reads TGTGCCAGCAGCCAGACAGGCTCTAAGTACTACGAGCAGTACTTC.

The rearrangement links TRBV4-2 to TRBJ2-5; D may be TRBD1 (6 bases). This CDR3 region has 14 residues. Trimming took 4 bases from V and 4 from J, leaving 13 bases between them. Germline V lookup: CDR1 LGHNA, CDR2 YNFKEQ. The chain's CDR3 is CASSPTKTGETQYF. CDR3 sequence (DNA): TGTGCCAGCAGCCCCACAAAGACAGGAGAGACCCAGTACTTC.

The V call is TRBV6-5, the J call TRBJ2-1, with D tentatively TRBD2 (6 bases). This CDR3 comprises 12 residues. The germline CDR1 and CDR2 sequences are MNHEY and SVGAGI. V was trimmed by 1 base and J by 10 bases, leaving 8 bases between them. As DNA, the CDR3 is TGTGCCAGCAGTTACTGGGGGGACGAGCAGTTCTTC. It yields the protein CASSYWGDEQFF.

This clonotype showed up just a few times. The chain is built from TRBV5-1 and TRBJ2-1; TRBD1 agrees at 8 bases. V lost 2 bases and J lost 7; bases outside the gene matches: 8. The germline V gene has CDR1 SGHRS and CDR2 YFSETQ. This CDR3 region has 15 residues. CDR3 sequence: CASSFLQGASNEQFF. The DNA for the CDR3 is TGCGCCAGCAGCTTCCTCCAGGGGGCATCGAATGAGCAGTTCTTC.

CDR3 residues: CSASGAQYGYTF. CDR3 nucleotides: TGCAGTGCTAGCGGGGCCCAATATGGCTACACCTTC. This chain links TRBV20-1 with TRBJ1-2; tentatively, D is TRBD1 (5 bases). Germline V gives CDR1 DFQATT, CDR2 SNEGSKA (reference sequence). There are 12 residues in the CDR3. Trimming took 3 bases from V and 5 from J, leaving 10 bases between them.

V usage is TRBV20-1 and J usage is TRBJ1-5; no definite D call. Germline V gene lookup returns CDR1 DFQATT and CDR2 SNEGSKA (reference sequence). V gave up 3 bases and J gave up 10 bases, with 19 bases separating them. This CDR3 spans 14 amino acids. This CDR3 reads CSASPGRGIKPQHF. CDR3 sequence (DNA): TGCAGTGCTAGTCCCGGAAGAGGGATCAAACCCCAGCATTTT.

The chain uses TRBV5-1 and TRBJ2-6; D is ambiguous. The germline CDR1 and CDR2 sequences are SGHRS and YFSETQ. CDR3 size: 15 residues. V was pared by 4 bases and J by 0 bases, with 8 bases between. The CDR3: CASSVGISGANVLTF. The DNA for the CDR3 is TGCGCCAGCAGCGTGGGAATCTCTGGGGCCAACGTCCTGACTTTC.

The chain couples TRBV7-3 to TRBJ2-7, with D unresolved. Germline CDR1 and CDR2: SGHTA and FQGTGA. V lost 1 base and J lost 5, with 9 bases in between. The CDR3 extends over 13 amino acids. The CDR3 DNA sequence: TGTGCCAGCAGCTTAAGTCATCAGGACGAGCAGTACTTC. It codes for CASSLSHQDEQYF.

This clonotype occurred a few times. This sequence joins TRBV12-3 or TRBV12-4 and TRBJ2-4; 12 positions agree with TRBD1. V shed 0 bases and J 11 bases; nucleotides not matched to a gene: 5. CDR3 length equals 15 residues. The CDR3 reads CASSLAPGTGGLQYF. The CDR3 region has the DNA TGTGCCAGCAGTTTAGCGCCCGGGACAGGGGGCCTTCAGTACTTC.

The chain is built from TRBV20-1 and TRBJ2-5; D gene ambiguous. Trimming shortened V by 3 bases and J by 5 bases, and 16 bases separated the two germline ends. The CDR3 contains 14 residues. Germline assignment: CDR1 DFQATT and CDR2 SNEGSKA (reference sequence). The CDR3: CSASQLGPRETQYF. Written as DNA, the CDR3 is TGCAGTGCTAGTCAGCTGGGCCCGAGGGAGACCCAGTACTTC.

This clonotype has a handful of counts. J is TRBJ2-5 and V is TRBV29-1; 8 nucleotides agree with TRBD1. Per germline, CDR1 SQVTM and CDR2 ANQGSEA. The J segment lost 5 bases and the V segment lost 4 bases, leaving 6 bases of the junction unmatched. The CDR3 sequence is 13 residues long. The CDR3 loop is CSVVQGAGETQYF. The CDR3 coding sequence is TGCAGCGTTGTTCAGGGGGCAGGGGAGACCCAGTACTTC.

This clonotype was recorded a few times. The chain recombines TRBV6-1 with TRBJ2-2; no clear D gene. Germline-derived CDR1 and CDR2 are MNHNS and SASEGT. V lost 8 bases and J 1 base, leaving 20 bases between the germline ends. This CDR3 has 17 residues. CDR3 amino acids: CASCPNIGPLNTGELFF. The CDR3 nucleotides are TGTGCCAGCTGTCCTAACATAGGCCCCTTGAACACCGGGGAGCTGTTTTTT.